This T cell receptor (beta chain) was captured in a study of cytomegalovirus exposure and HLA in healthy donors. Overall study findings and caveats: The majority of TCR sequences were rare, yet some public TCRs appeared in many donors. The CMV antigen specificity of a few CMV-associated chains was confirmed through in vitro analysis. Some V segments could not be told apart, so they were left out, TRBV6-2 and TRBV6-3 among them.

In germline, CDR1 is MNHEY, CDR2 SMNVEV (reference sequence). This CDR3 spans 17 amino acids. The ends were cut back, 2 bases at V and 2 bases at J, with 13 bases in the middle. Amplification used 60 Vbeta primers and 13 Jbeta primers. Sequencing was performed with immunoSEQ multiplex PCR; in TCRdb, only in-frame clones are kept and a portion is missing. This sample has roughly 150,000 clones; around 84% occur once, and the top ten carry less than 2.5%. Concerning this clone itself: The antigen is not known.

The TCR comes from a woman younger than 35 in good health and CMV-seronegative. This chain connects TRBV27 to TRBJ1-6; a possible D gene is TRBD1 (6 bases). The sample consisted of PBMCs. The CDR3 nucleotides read TGTGCCAGCAGTTTAGACAGGCCGCTCGCCTATAATTCACCCCTCCACTTT. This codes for CASSLDRPLAYNSPLHF.